Listed below are T cell receptor beta chains from one sample, sequenced in a study of shared T cell receptors in the human thymus. This table comes from immunoSEQ multiplex PCR, and its TCRdb copy is limited to in-frame clones, with some not included. The data contain some 700,000 clones, roughly 85% of them singletons. This sample also belongs to another study, concerning human thymus T cells.

The sequenced sample consisted of thymocytes. Receptors originate from a girl under three years old with a congenital heart defect. CDR3s include the opening cysteine and the closing phenylalanine or tryptophan. The D gene is left open where the match is weak. Clone size is not always given. Where it is, it says once, few, many or a class for expanded clones.

clone size: NA
D gene: NA
V gene: TRBV5-5
J gene: TRBJ1-2
CDR3 length: 13
CDR3 DNA: TGTGCCAGCACCCCCCGGAGTCGCTATGGCTACACCTTC
CDR3 protein: CASTPRSRYGYTF

clone size: NA
D gene: TRBD1
V gene: TRBV10-1
J gene: TRBJ1-6
CDR3 length: 14
CDR3 DNA: TGCGCCAGCAGGGGGGACAGCTGGAATTCACCCCTCCACTTT
CDR3 protein: CASRGDSWNSPLHF

clone size: NA
D gene: TRBD1
V gene: TRBV7-3
J gene: TRBJ1-2
CDR3 length: 19
CDR3 DNA: TGTGCCAGCAGCTTAAGTGCTGGGGACAGGACCAACTGGACTGATGGCTACACCTTC
CDR3 protein: CASSLSAGDRTNWTDGYTF

clone size: NA
D gene: NA
V gene: TRBV6-5
J gene: TRBJ1-2
CDR3 length: 16
CDR3 DNA: TGTGCCAGCAGTCACTCACATCCAGATACAAACTATGGCTACACCTTC
CDR3 protein: CASSHSHPDTNYGYTF

clone size: NA
D gene: TRBD1
V gene: TRBV5-4
J gene: TRBJ1-1
CDR3 length: 18
CDR3 DNA: TGTGCCAGCAGCCCCATTCGGGGGACAGGGGACAAGAACACTGAAGCTTTCTTT
CDR3 protein: CASSPIRGTGDKNTEAFF

clone size: NA
D gene: NA
V gene: TRBV28
J gene: TRBJ1-4
CDR3 length: 12
CDR3 DNA: TGTGCCAGCAGTTTGCTTCAGGGAAGTTTGGTTTTT
CDR3 protein: CASSLLQGSLVF

clone size: NA
D gene: NA
V gene: TRBV7-2
J gene: TRBJ2-5
CDR3 length: 15
CDR3 DNA: TGTGCCAGCAGCCGATCCGCGAGAATCGAAGAGACCCAGTACTTC
CDR3 protein: CASSRSARIEETQYF

clone size: NA
D gene: NA
V gene: TRBV27
J gene: TRBJ1-3
CDR3 length: 13
CDR3 DNA: TGTGCCAGCAGTGGGCCGGGGATTAGGCACCTATATTTT
CDR3 protein: CASSGPGIRHLYF

clone size: NA
D gene: NA
V gene: TRBV9
J gene: TRBJ2-7
CDR3 length: 14
CDR3 DNA: TGTGCCAGCAGCGTAGGACGACTCTCCTACGAGCAGTACTTC
CDR3 protein: CASSVGRLSYEQYF

clone size: once
D gene: TRBD1
V gene: TRBV6-6
J gene: TRBJ2-2
CDR3 length: 16
CDR3 DNA: TGTGCCAGCAGCCAGCTTGGACAGGCAGAAACCGGGGAGCTGTTTTTT
CDR3 protein: CASSQLGQAETGELFF

clone size: few
D gene: TRBD2
V gene: TRBV4-2
J gene: TRBJ2-3
CDR3 length: 18
CDR3 DNA: TGTGCCAGCAGCCCTCGGGGGGGTGGCGGGGCGCGCACAGATACGCAGTATTTT
CDR3 protein: CASSPRGGGGARTDTQYF

clone size: NA
D gene: TRBD1
V gene: TRBV28
J gene: TRBJ1-5
CDR3 length: 18
CDR3 DNA: TGTGCCAGCAGTTTAGTTTCAGTGTTACAGGGGCTGGAACAGCCCCAGCATTTT
CDR3 protein: CASSLVSVLQGLEQPQHF

clone size: NA
D gene: NA
V gene: TRBV30
J gene: TRBJ1-3
CDR3 length: 14
CDR3 DNA: TGTGCCTGGAGTGTACGGGTCTCTGGAAACACCATATATTTT
CDR3 protein: CAWSVRVSGNTIYF

clone size: NA
D gene: TRBD2
V gene: TRBV7-6
J gene: TRBJ2-3
CDR3 length: 17
CDR3 DNA: TGTGCCAGCAGCTCCAGTCGGCTAGCGGAAAAGACAGATACGCAGTATTTT
CDR3 protein: CASSSSRLAEKTDTQYF

clone size: NA
D gene: NA
V gene: TRBV6-4
J gene: TRBJ1-4
CDR3 length: 14
CDR3 DNA: TGTGCCAGCAGTCCGGGGGGGCACGGTGAAAAACTGTTTTTT
CDR3 protein: CASSPGGHGEKLFF

clone size: once
D gene: NA
V gene: TRBV7-9
J gene: TRBJ1-2
CDR3 length: 13
CDR3 DNA: TGTGCCAGCAGCTTAGTTCGTGGAGATGGCTACACCTTC
CDR3 protein: CASSLVRGDGYTF

clone size: once
D gene: TRBD2
V gene: TRBV28
J gene: TRBJ2-7
CDR3 length: 15
CDR3 DNA: TGTGCCAGCACCGGACTAGCGGGGGGCATTTACGAGCAGTACTTC
CDR3 protein: CASTGLAGGIYEQYF

clone size: NA
D gene: NA
V gene: TRBV29-1
J gene: TRBJ2-1
CDR3 length: 11
CDR3 DNA: TGCAGCGTTGAAATTCGGGATGAGCAGTTCTTC
CDR3 protein: CSVEIRDEQFF

clone size: few
D gene: NA
V gene: TRBV5-6
J gene: TRBJ1-2
CDR3 length: 13
CDR3 DNA: TGTGCCAGCAGCTTCCGAGGAATCTATGGCTACACCTTC
CDR3 protein: CASSFRGIYGYTF

clone size: NA
D gene: NA
V gene: TRBV9
J gene: TRBJ2-7
CDR3 length: 14
CDR3 DNA: TGTGCCAGCAGCCCCCAGGCTTCATCCTACGAGCAGTACTTC
CDR3 protein: CASSPQASSYEQYF

clone size: NA
D gene: TRBD1
V gene: TRBV6-1
J gene: TRBJ1-3
CDR3 length: 15
CDR3 DNA: TGTGCCAGCAGTGAATCCGAACAGGGGACAAACACCATATATTTT
CDR3 protein: CASSESEQGTNTIYF

clone size: NA
D gene: TRBD2
V gene: TRBV4-3
J gene: TRBJ2-3
CDR3 length: 15
CDR3 DNA: TGCGCCAGCAGCCAAATATCGGGGGGTGTCGATACGCAGTATTTT
CDR3 protein: CASSQISGGVDTQYF

clone size: NA
D gene: TRBD1
V gene: TRBV6-6
J gene: TRBJ1-2
CDR3 length: 15
CDR3 DNA: TGTGCCAGCAGCCAGACAGGGGGAATACTTAATGGCTACACCTTC
CDR3 protein: CASSQTGGILNGYTF

clone size: NA
D gene: TRBD2
V gene: TRBV7-9
J gene: TRBJ2-2
CDR3 length: 19
CDR3 DNA: TGTGCCAGCAGCTTAAGTGGGACTAGCGATTTCGCGAACACCGGGGAGCTGTTTTTT
CDR3 protein: CASSLSGTSDFANTGELFF

clone size: NA
D gene: TRBD1
V gene: TRBV5-6
J gene: TRBJ1-2
CDR3 length: 18
CDR3 DNA: TGTGCCAGCAGCTTGGTGAAGGGACAGGGGGCAATAAACTATGGCTACACCTTC
CDR3 protein: CASSLVKGQGAINYGYTF

clone size: NA
D gene: TRBD2
V gene: TRBV14
J gene: TRBJ2-5
CDR3 length: 18
CDR3 DNA: TGTGCCAGCAGCCAAGCTAGGACTAGCGGGGGGCGGGAGGAGACCCAGTACTTC
CDR3 protein: CASSQARTSGGREETQYF

clone size: NA
D gene: NA
V gene: TRBV6-5
J gene: TRBJ1-5
CDR3 length: 15
CDR3 DNA: TGTGCCAGCAGTCCCCAGGGATTTAGCAATCAGCCCCAGCATTTT
CDR3 protein: CASSPQGFSNQPQHF

clone size: NA
D gene: TRBD2
V gene: TRBV4-3
J gene: TRBJ2-2
CDR3 length: 16
CDR3 DNA: TGCGCCAGCAGCCACAGAGGACTAGCGGGGGCCGGGGAGCTGTTTTTT
CDR3 protein: CASSHRGLAGAGELFF

clone size: NA
D gene: NA
V gene: TRBV6-1
J gene: TRBJ2-3
CDR3 length: 14
CDR3 DNA: TGTGCCAGCAGTATTTCTCCTAACACAGATACGCAGTATTTT
CDR3 protein: CASSISPNTDTQYF

clone size: NA
D gene: TRBD1
V gene: TRBV6-5
J gene: TRBJ2-2
CDR3 length: 13
CDR3 DNA: TGTGCCAGCAGTGACAGGGTAACGGGGGAGCTGTTTTTT
CDR3 protein: CASSDRVTGELFF

clone size: NA
D gene: NA
V gene: TRBV6-5
J gene: TRBJ2-2
CDR3 length: 15
CDR3 DNA: TGTGCCAGCAGTAACTCCGGGGGGAACACCGGGGAGCTGTTTTTT
CDR3 protein: CASSNSGGNTGELFF

clone size: NA
D gene: TRBD1
V gene: TRBV29-1
J gene: TRBJ1-2
CDR3 length: 18
CDR3 DNA: TGCAGCGTTGTTGGATGGGGGAGGCCGGGACAGGGAAACTATGGCTACACCTTC
CDR3 protein: CSVVGWGRPGQGNYGYTF

clone size: NA
D gene: TRBD2
V gene: TRBV28
J gene: TRBJ2-3
CDR3 length: 16
CDR3 DNA: TGTGCCAGCAGTTTAGTAGAGACTAGCCCCACAGATACGCAGTATTTT
CDR3 protein: CASSLVETSPTDTQYF

clone size: NA
D gene: TRBD1
V gene: TRBV6-5
J gene: TRBJ1-1
CDR3 length: 12
CDR3 DNA: TGTGCCAGCAGTCCAGCCGGACAGGGAGCTTTCTTT
CDR3 protein: CASSPAGQGAFF

clone size: NA
D gene: TRBD2
V gene: TRBV4-1
J gene: TRBJ2-7
CDR3 length: 17
CDR3 DNA: TGCGCCAGCAGCCAAGATCGGCGGGGACTAGCCTCCTACGAGCAGTACTTC
CDR3 protein: CASSQDRRGLASYEQYF

clone size: NA
D gene: TRBD2
V gene: TRBV5-1
J gene: TRBJ2-7
CDR3 length: 16
CDR3 DNA: TGCGCCAGCAGCCAAACGACTACTAGCGGCTCCTACGAGCAGTACTTC
CDR3 protein: CASSQTTTSGSYEQYF

clone size: NA
D gene: NA
V gene: TRBV4-1
J gene: TRBJ1-1
CDR3 length: 16
CDR3 DNA: TGCGCCAGCAGCACGATACAGGGTGAGAAAAGGACTGAAGCTTTCTTT
CDR3 protein: CASSTIQGEKRTEAFF

clone size: NA
D gene: TRBD1
V gene: TRBV30
J gene: TRBJ1-2
CDR3 length: 12
CDR3 DNA: TGTGCCGGAGGTGGGACAGGTTATGGCTACACCTTC
CDR3 protein: CAGGGTGYGYTF

clone size: NA
D gene: NA
V gene: TRBV7-2
J gene: TRBJ2-5
CDR3 length: 17
CDR3 DNA: TGTGCCAGCAGCCAACCCTGGGTCGGGGGTGGCCAAGAGACCCAGTACTTC
CDR3 protein: CASSQPWVGGGQETQYF